The next 2 T cell receptor beta chains were all read from a single sample in a study of OX40 agonist ivuxolimab in advanced cancers. Measured with immunoSEQ multiplex PCR; TCRdb has only the in-frame clones, and not every one. The sample yields about 82,000 clones, more than 85% seen once. Source: CD4+ or CD8+ T cells sorted from blood, taken in a trial of the OX40 agonist ivuxolimab. These receptors all stem from an adult with an advanced solid tumor such as melanoma, head and neck, liver or kidney cancer.

This clone was recorded a few times. The V gene is TRBV5-6, the J gene TRBJ2-7; no clear D gene. Germline lookup yields CDR1 SGHDT and CDR2 YYEEEE. The CDR3 is 13 residues long. V was pared by 3 bases and J by 2 bases, with 9 bases between. CDR3 DNA: TGTGCCAGCAGCTCCCCTGGGCCCTACGAGCAGTACTTC. Protein product: CASSSPGPYEQYF.

This chain connects TRBV11-1 to TRBJ1-1; D uncertain. The CDR3 spans 13 residues. In germline, CDR1 is SGHAT, CDR2 FQDESV (reference sequence). The V gene lost 2 bases and the J gene lost 4 bases, with 8 bases spanning the gap. The CDR3, as DNA: TGTGCCAGCAGCTTATCCGAACGCACTGAAGCTTTCTTT. Amino acid sequence: CASSLSERTEAFF.